These T cell receptor beta chains were read from a single sample in a study of cytomegalovirus exposure and HLA in healthy donors. TCRdb's table, derived via immunoSEQ multiplex PCR, lists solely in-frame clones and lacks some. The sample holds 150,000 or so clones, roughly 73% seen once. Sequencing was done on a sample of PBMCs. These receptor sequences come from a middle-aged man in good health and CMV-seronegative. CDR3s include the opening cysteine and the closing phenylalanine or tryptophan. Each record gives: D gene, V gene, CDR3 protein. The D gene is left open where the match is weak.

>NA|TRBV5-1
CASSSGILTVAPQNTEAFF
>TRBD1|TRBV15
CATSRTQGTAAYEQYF
>TRBD2|TRBV4-1
CASSLGLAGGHNEQFF
>NA|TRBV7-3
CASSYDRNSPLHF
>NA|TRBV21-1
CASSNLQGRDGYTF
>TRBD2|TRBV7-7
CASSLVPYVVAGGTDTQYF
>TRBD2|TRBV4-3
CASSQESAGQSYNEQFF
>TRBD2|TRBV5-1
CASSTTSGESYEQYF
>TRBD1|TRBV2
CASSGLAGGNYGYTF
>TRBD1|TRBV9
CASSARDSNYGYTF
>NA|TRBV5-4
CASSLAGLAKNIQYF
>NA|TRBV29-1
CSVEDPGHHEQYF
>NA|TRBV5-6
CASSPTIGPGGAFF
>TRBD1|TRBV4-1
CASSRSRRDRDEKLFF
>NA|TRBV5-1
CASHMGGTNSGNTIYF
>TRBD2|TRBV11-3
CASSSPTSGGAWETGELFF
>TRBD2|TRBV27
CASSQQAGQRGGPNNEQFF
>NA|TRBV7-3
CASARGASETQYF
>TRBD1|TRBV27
CASSPRGQGYEQYF
>TRBD1|TRBV5-1
CASGLGTGAGNTIYF
>NA|TRBV9
CASSVDREGTEAFF
>TRBD1|TRBV2
CASSLQGRDGYTF